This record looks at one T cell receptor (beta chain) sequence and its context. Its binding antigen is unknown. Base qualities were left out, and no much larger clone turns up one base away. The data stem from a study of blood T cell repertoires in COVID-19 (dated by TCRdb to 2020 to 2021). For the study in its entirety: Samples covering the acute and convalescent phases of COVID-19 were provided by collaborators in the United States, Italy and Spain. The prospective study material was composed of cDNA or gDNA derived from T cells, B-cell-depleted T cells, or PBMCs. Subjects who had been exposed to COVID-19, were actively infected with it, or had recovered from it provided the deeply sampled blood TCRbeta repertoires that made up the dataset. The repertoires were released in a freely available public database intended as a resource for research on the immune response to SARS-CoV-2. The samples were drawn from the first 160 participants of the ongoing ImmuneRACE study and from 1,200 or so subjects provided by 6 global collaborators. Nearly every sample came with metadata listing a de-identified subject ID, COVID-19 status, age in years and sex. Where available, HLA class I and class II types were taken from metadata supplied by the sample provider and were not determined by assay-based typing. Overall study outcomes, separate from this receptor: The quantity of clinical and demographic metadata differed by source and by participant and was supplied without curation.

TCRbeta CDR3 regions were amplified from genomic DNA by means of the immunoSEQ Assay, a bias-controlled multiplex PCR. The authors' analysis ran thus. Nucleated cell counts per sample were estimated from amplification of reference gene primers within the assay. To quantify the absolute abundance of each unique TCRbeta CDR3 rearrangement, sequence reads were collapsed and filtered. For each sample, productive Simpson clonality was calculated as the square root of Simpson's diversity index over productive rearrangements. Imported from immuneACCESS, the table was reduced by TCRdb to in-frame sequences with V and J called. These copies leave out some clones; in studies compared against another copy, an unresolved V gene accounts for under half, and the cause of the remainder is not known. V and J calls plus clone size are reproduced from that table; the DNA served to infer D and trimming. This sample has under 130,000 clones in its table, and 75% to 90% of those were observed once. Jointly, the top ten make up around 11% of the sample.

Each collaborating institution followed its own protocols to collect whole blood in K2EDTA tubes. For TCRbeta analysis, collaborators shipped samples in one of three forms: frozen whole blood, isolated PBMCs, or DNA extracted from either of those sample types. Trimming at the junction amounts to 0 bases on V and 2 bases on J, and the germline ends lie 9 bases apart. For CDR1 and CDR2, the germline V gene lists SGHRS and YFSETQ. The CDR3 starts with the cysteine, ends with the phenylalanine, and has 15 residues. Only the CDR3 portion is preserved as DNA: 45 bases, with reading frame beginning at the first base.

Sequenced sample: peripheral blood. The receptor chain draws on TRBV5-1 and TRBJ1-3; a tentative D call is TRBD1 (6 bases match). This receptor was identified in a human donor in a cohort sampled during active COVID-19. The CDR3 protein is CASSLGQAAGNTIYF. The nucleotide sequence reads TGCGCCAGCAGCTTGGGACAGGCAGCTGGAAACACCATATATTTT.